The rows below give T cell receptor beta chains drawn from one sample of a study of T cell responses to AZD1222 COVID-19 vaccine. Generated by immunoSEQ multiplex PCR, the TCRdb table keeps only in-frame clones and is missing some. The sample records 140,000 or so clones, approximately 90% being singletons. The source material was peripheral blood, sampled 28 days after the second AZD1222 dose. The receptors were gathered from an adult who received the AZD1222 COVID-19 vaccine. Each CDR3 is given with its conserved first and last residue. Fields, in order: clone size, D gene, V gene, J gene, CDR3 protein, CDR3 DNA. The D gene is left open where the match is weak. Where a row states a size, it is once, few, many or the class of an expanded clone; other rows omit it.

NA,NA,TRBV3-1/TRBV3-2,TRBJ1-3,CASSPESSGNTIYF,TGTGCCAGCAGCCCAGAGAGCTCTGGAAACACCATATATTTT
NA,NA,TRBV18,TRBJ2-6,CASSPVEAFQSRGANVLTF,TGTGCCAGCTCACCAGTTGAGGCCTTCCAGAGTAGGGGAGCCAACGTCCTGACTTTC
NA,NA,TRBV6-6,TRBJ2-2,CASSYTSPGELFF,TGTGCCAGCAGTTACACTAGCCCCGGGGAGCTGTTTTTT
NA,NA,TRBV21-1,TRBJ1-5,CASSKDYDRDRGVGNQPQHF,TGTGCCAGCAGCAAAGACTACGACCGGGACAGGGGAGTCGGCAATCAGCCCCAGCATTTT
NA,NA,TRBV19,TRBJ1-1,CASSIALGQGGGNTEAFF,TGTGCCAGTAGTATAGCATTAGGCCAGGGAGGTGGGAACACTGAAGCTTTCTTT
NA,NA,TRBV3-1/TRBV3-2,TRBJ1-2,CASSQALQDAYGYTF,TGTGCCAGCAGCCAAGCCCTACAAGATGCCTATGGCTACACCTTC
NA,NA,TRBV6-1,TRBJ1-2,CASSEGALGYGYTF,TGTGCCAGCAGTGAAGGTGCCTTAGGATATGGCTACACCTTC
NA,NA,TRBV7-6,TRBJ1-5,CASSAQEGSNQPQHF,TGTGCCAGCAGCGCTCAGGAGGGGAGCAATCAGCCCCAGCATTTT
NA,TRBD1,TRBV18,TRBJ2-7,CASSPTVGQGNEQYF,TGTGCCAGCTCACCCACCGTTGGACAGGGGAACGAGCAGTACTTC
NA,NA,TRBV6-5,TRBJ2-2,CASSILANTGELFF,NA
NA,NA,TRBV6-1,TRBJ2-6,CASSEAGGLGANVLTF,TGTGCCAGCAGTGAAGCAGGAGGGTTAGGGGCCAACGTCCTGACTTTC
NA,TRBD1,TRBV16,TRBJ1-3,CASSQWRTGGNTIYF,TGTGCCAGCAGCCAATGGAGGACAGGTGGAAACACCATATATTTT
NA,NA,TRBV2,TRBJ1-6,CATHQGVYSPLHF,TGTGCCACTCATCAGGGAGTATATTCACCCCTCCACTTT
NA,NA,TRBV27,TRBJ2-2,CASRIGAADTGELFF,TGTGCCAGCAGAATCGGAGCCGCTGACACCGGGGAGCTGTTTTTT
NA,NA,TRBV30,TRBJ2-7,CAWRGQSYEQYF,TGTGCCTGGAGAGGGCAGTCCTACGAGCAGTACTTC
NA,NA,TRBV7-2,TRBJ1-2,CASSLGYISYGYTF,TGTGCCAGCAGCTTAGGATATATCAGCTATGGCTACACCTTC
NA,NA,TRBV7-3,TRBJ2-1,CASSLGAGVEQFF,TGTGCCAGCAGCTTAGGGGCTGGGGTTGAGCAGTTCTTC
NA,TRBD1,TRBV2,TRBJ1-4,CASSEDRDYEKLFF,TGTGCCAGCAGTGAGGACAGGGACTATGAAAAACTGTTTTTT
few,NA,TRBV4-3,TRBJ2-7,CASSQWDRGEQYF,TGCGCCAGCAGCCAGTGGGACCGGGGTGAGCAGTACTTC
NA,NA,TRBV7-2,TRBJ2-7,CASSLHYEQYF,TGTGCCAGCAGCTTACACTACGAGCAGTACTTC
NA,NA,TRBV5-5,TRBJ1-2,CASSLLQLTYGYTF,TGTGCCAGCAGCTTGTTACAGCTTACATATGGCTACACCTTC
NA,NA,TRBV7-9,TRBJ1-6,CASSFDNNSPLHF,TGTGCCAGCAGCTTCGACAACAATTCACCCCTCCACTTT
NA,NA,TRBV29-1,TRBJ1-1,CSVSGVEAFF,TGCAGCGTTTCGGGAGTTGAAGCTTTCTTT
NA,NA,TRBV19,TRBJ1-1,CASSIGAGVDTEAFF,TGTGCCAGTAGTATAGGTGCAGGGGTGGACACTGAAGCTTTCTTT